What follows are 22 T cell receptor beta chains derived from one specimen sequenced in a study of metastatic and nonmetastatic thyroid tumors. TCRdb re-called clones from the PCR reads using MiXCR. This table has tens of thousands of clones, roughly 13% appearing once. All patients reached thyroid surgery having received no treatment beforehand. Material for sequencing was blood. These receptors all come from a female donor with papillary thyroid cancer or a benign thyroid nodule (not recorded which). Some clones in this sample may be carry-over from other donors' samples.

This clone was counted many times. The J gene is TRBJ2-2, the V gene TRBV7-3, with unresolved D. From germline, CDR1 is SGHTA and CDR2 FQGTGA. With 4 bases removed from V and 1 base from J, the gap between germline ends came to 4 bases. The CDR3 consists of 13 residues. CDR3 coding DNA: TGTGCCAGCAGCTCCCGGAACACCGGGGAGCTGTTTTTT. Encoded protein: CASSSRNTGELFF.

This clone has a count of ten or more. The rearrangement joins TRBV20-1 to TRBJ2-7; 8 bases line up with TRBD2. This CDR3 is built from 14 residues. Germline V gene data show CDR1 as DFQATT and CDR2 as SNEGSKA (reference sequence). With V trimmed by 6 bases and J by 9 bases, 16 bases remained unmatched. The DNA of the CDR3 is TGCAGTGCCTCCATGGGACTAGTCTCTTGGAGGCAGTACTTC. Protein sequence: CSASMGLVSWRQYF.

In its sample, this clone was seen many times. The chain employs TRBV10-3 and TRBJ1-2, with no clear D. Germline values: CDR1 ENHRY, CDR2 SYGVKD. Deletions cut 0 bases from V and 2 bases from J, with 19 bases between. The CDR3 covers 18 residues. CDR3 region: CAISESLPALRQNYGYTF. DNA for the CDR3: TGTGCCATCAGTGAGTCGCTACCCGCCCTGAGACAAAACTATGGCTACACCTTC.

This clone has at least ten counts. In the same sample, other DNA sequences code for this CDR3. The chain has TRBV3-1 and TRBJ2-7; 12 bases line up with TRBD2. This CDR3 is 16 amino acids long. Germline CDR1 reads LGHDT; CDR2 reads YNNKEL (reference sequence). Unmatched junction bases numbered 6, after V lost 4 bases and J lost 2 bases. CDR3 residues: CASSLRTSGAAYEQYF. CDR3 nucleotides: TGTGCCAGCAGCCTACGGACTAGCGGGGCGGCCTACGAGCAGTACTTC.

This rearrangement joins TRBV6-1 to TRBJ1-6, with 10 bases aligning to TRBD1. The CDR3 length is 17 residues. Unmatched junction bases numbered 16, after V lost 8 bases and J lost 9 bases. The germline V gene encodes CDR1 MNHNS and CDR2 SASEGT. The CDR3 bases are TGTGCCAGCGGACAGGGGGTAACCCCCAGCTTGGGTTCACCCCTCCACTTT. Its translation: CASGQGVTPSLGSPLHF.

This clone is categorized as medium-sized. The chain uses TRBV3-1 and TRBJ2-2, with D possibly TRBD1 on 5 matching bases. This CDR3 is 16 amino acids long. V shed 0 bases and J shed 4 bases, with 12 bases lying between them. Looked up from germline, CDR1 is LGHDT and CDR2 is YNNKEL (reference sequence). Written as DNA, the CDR3 is TGTGCCAGCAGCCAAGATTTTAGGGGCGGCACCGGGGAGCTGTTTTTT. Translated, it gives CASSQDFRGGTGELFF.

This clone came up many times. This rearrangement joins TRBV7-6 to TRBJ2-1; no clear D. The CDR3 consists of 15 residues. Trimming took 3 bases from V and 10 from J, leaving 19 bases between them. Germline assignment: CDR1 SGHVS and CDR2 FNYEAQ. DNA of the CDR3: TGTGCCAGCAGCTTCCAGGCCTGGAAGATGGAGGAGCAGTTCTTC. Protein sequence: CASSFQAWKMEEQFF.

This clone was found many times. This sequence joins TRBV6-2 or TRBV6-3 and TRBJ2-2; 7 positions agree with TRBD1. This CDR3 is built from 17 residues. From germline, CDR1 is MNHEY and CDR2 SVGEGT. Unmatched junction bases numbered 7, after V lost 2 bases and J lost 1 base. The CDR3 nucleotides read TGTGCCAGCAGTTACCCTCGGGGACAGAGGAACACCGGGGAGCTGTTTTTT. It encodes CASSYPRGQRNTGELFF.

The V gene is TRBV4-1, the J gene TRBJ2-7, with 14 bases fitting TRBD2. The CDR3 is made up of 16 amino acids. With 0 bases clipped from V and 7 bases from J, the junction kept 5 bases outside the gene matches. Per the germline V gene, CDR1 is MGHRA and CDR2 is YSYEKL. The CDR3 DNA follows: TGCGCCAGCAGCCAAGAAGGGACTAGCGGGAGTTGGGAGCAGTACTTC. It is translated as CASSQEGTSGSWEQYF.

The CDR3 loop reads CANNRDSKYGYTF. DNA of the CDR3: TGTGCCAACAACCGGGACAGCAAATATGGCTACACCTTC. V usage is TRBV28 and J usage is TRBJ1-2, with 7 bases matching TRBD1. The V and J ends lost 10 bases and 5 bases, in that order; junction bases with no gene match: 10. The V gene's germline CDR1 is MDHEN and CDR2 SYDVKM. The CDR3 spans 13 residues.

This clone was seen repeatedly, ten times or more. The chain links TRBV10-1 to TRBJ1-1; a weak D match, TRBD1 (5 bases). V lost 0 bases to trimming and J lost 0 bases, with 11 bases between them. This CDR3 region has 16 residues. CDR1 and CDR2 (germline): WNHNN, SYGVQD (reference sequence). The CDR3 region is CASSESTGVMNTEAFF. The CDR3 nucleotides are TGCGCCAGCAGTGAGTCGACGGGGGTCATGAACACTGAAGCTTTCTTT.

Ten or more counts support this clone. The gene calls are TRBV7-8 and TRBJ2-7; no definite D call. The CDR3 spans 16 residues. Germline CDR1 SGHVS, CDR2 FQNEAQ. Trimming took 1 base from V and 4 from J, leaving 17 bases between them. The CDR3 DNA is TGTGCCAGCAGCTTAGTGGGGTCTTCTTTGGGTTACGAGCAGTACTTC. Encoded protein: CASSLVGSSLGYEQYF.

This clone has a count of ten or more. CDR3 bases: TGTGCCAGCAGGCGCCCCGCGACAGGGAATGGCTACACCTTC. Translating gives CASRRPATGNGYTF. V gene TRBV28 combines with J gene TRBJ1-2, with 7 bases identical to TRBD1. CDR1 and CDR2 (germline): MDHEN, SYDVKM. Trimming took 6 bases from V and 6 from J; bases not matched to a gene: 10. The CDR3 has 14 residues.

The chain carries TRBV5-1 and TRBJ2-7; 7 positions match TRBD2. From germline, CDR1 is SGHRS and CDR2 YFSETQ. Trimming removed 0 bases from V and 4 bases from J; junction bases left unmatched: 4. The CDR3 is made up of 14 amino acids. CDR3 sequence (DNA): TGCGCCAGCAGCTTGGGACTAGCATCGTACGAGCAGTACTTC. As protein: CASSLGLASYEQYF.

This clone appeared many times. In the same sample, other DNA sequences code for this CDR3. The V gene is TRBV9, the J gene TRBJ2-1, with TRBD2 matching over 10 bases. There are 15 residues in the CDR3. Trimming at V came to 3 bases and at J to 7 bases, leaving 7 bases not matched to a gene. Germline assignment: CDR1 SGDLS and CDR2 YYNGEE. The CDR3 protein is CASSGIGTSVNEQFF. CDR3 nucleotides: TGTGCCAGCAGCGGTATAGGGACTAGCGTAAATGAGCAGTTCTTC.

This clone came up many times. V gene TRBV18 combines with J gene TRBJ1-2; 7 bases map to TRBD1. This CDR3 is 15 amino acids long. Per the germline V gene, CDR1 is KGHSH and CDR2 is LQKENI. Germline trimming cut 6 bases from V and 2 bases from J; bases unmatched to any gene: 9. CDR3 amino acids: CASSLLGDSNYGYTF. The CDR3 region has the DNA TGTGCCAGCTCCCTATTGGGGGACAGCAACTATGGCTACACCTTC.

This clone was detected ten times or more. The chain employs TRBV24-1 and TRBJ2-1; the match to TRBD2 covers 7 bases. Germline assignment: CDR1 KGHDR and CDR2 SFDVKD. Trimming took 7 bases from V and 1 from J; bases not matched to a gene: 3. The CDR3 is 14 residues long. CDR3 nucleotide sequence: TGTGCCACCAGAGGACTAGGGTCCTACAATGAGCAGTTCTTC. Translating gives CATRGLGSYNEQFF.

This clone was seen at least ten times. The rearrangement uses TRBV6-1 and TRBJ2-2; D is uncertain. CDR3 length: 13 residues. In germline, CDR1 is MNHNS, CDR2 SASEGT. Trimming stripped 5 bases from V and 0 bases from J, with 4 bases between. The CDR3 DNA reads as TGTGCCAGCAGTTGGGCGAACACCGGGGAGCTGTTTTTT. It yields the protein CASSWANTGELFF.

CDR3 amino acids: CSASPHSYEQYF. CDR3 coding DNA: TGCAGTGCTAGCCCACATTCCTACGAGCAGTACTTC. The chain carries TRBV20-1 and TRBJ2-7; D is unresolved. Germline V CDR1 and CDR2: DFQATT, SNEGSKA (reference sequence). The CDR3 has 12 residues. Trimming removed 3 bases at V and 1 base at J, with 7 bases between.

This clone ranks as medium-sized. The chain links TRBV30 to TRBJ1-2; a possible D gene is TRBD1 (6 bases). Trimming left V 2 bases short and J 5 bases short, with 15 bases between. This CDR3 has 14 amino acids. In germline, CDR1 is GTSNPN, CDR2 SVGIG (reference sequence). The CDR3 DNA sequence: TGTGCCTGGAGTTTAGAGGGGGGTGGGTATGGCTACACCTTC. Its translation: CAWSLEGGGYGYTF. The entire variable domain, with the rest obtained from reference TRBV30 and TRBJ1-2, is as follows: SQTIHQWPATLVQPVGSPLSLECTVEGTSNPNLYWYRQAAGRGLQLLFYSVGIGQISSEVPQNLSASRPQDRQFILSSKKLLLSDSGFYLCAWSLEGGGYGYTFGSGTRLTVV.

This chain connects TRBV6-5 to TRBJ1-2; D gene unclear. Per the germline V gene, CDR1 is MNHEY and CDR2 is SVGAGI. This CDR3 comprises 12 residues. Trimming pared 0 bases from V and 5 bases from J, leaving 4 bases between. Here the CDR3 DNA reads TGTGCCAGCAGTTACTCCGGGTATGGCTACACCTTC. As protein: CASSYSGYGYTF.

This clone is judged medium-sized (0.01 to 0.1%). The V call is TRBV27, the J call TRBJ1-5; D gene ambiguous. Trimming left V 6 bases short and J 2 bases short, with 14 bases between. The CDR3 loop spans 15 amino acids. Germline lookup yields CDR1 MNHEY and CDR2 SMNVEV (reference sequence). CDR3 amino acids: CASSPNRGGNQPQHF. CDR3 bases: TGTGCCAGCAGCCCCAACCGCGGGGGCAATCAGCCCCAGCATTTT.